Listed below are T cell receptor beta chains from one sample, sequenced in a study of T cells in localized non-small cell lung cancer. Only in-frame clones appear in the TCRdb table, and some are missing; sequencing was by immunoSEQ multiplex PCR. The repertoire consists of 64,000 or so clones, with roughly 90% occurring once and the leading ten covering under 2%. This specimen consisted of peripheral blood, obtained before any cancer treatment. These receptors all come from a woman aged 35 to 75 with stage I lung adenocarcinoma. Each CDR3 is given with its conserved first and last residue. The D gene is left open where the match is weak. Size is stated for part of the rows, as once, few or many counts, or as a class when the clone is expanded.

CASSAGPKGTEAFF	TGTGCCAGCAGTGCGGGACCTAAGGGGACTGAAGCTTTCTTT	-	-	TRBJ1-1	14	TRBV6-1
CASSSVGSGQETQYF	TGCGCCAGCAGCTCTGTGGGGTCGGGGCAAGAGACCCAGTACTTC	-	-	TRBJ2-5	15	TRBV5-1
CASSLDRLAGRTDTQYF	TGTGCCAGCAGCTTGGATCGTCTAGCGGGACGCACAGATACGCAGTATTTT	-	TRBD2	TRBJ2-3	17	TRBV5-6
CASSQEHRRAGYTF	TGCGCCAGCAGCCAAGAGCATCGCAGGGCTGGCTACACCTTC	-	-	TRBJ1-2	14	TRBV4-3
CASSVSSGRADTQYF	TGTGCCAGCAGCGTATCTAGCGGGAGGGCAGATACGCAGTATTTT	-	TRBD2	TRBJ2-3	15	TRBV2
CASSPPRASGDYEQYF	TGTGCCAGCTCACCACCGAGGGCTAGCGGGGATTACGAGCAGTACTTC	-	TRBD2	TRBJ2-7	16	TRBV18
CASHRDTGYGYTF	TGTGCCAGCCACCGGGACACCGGCTATGGCTACACCTTC	-	-	TRBJ1-2	13	TRBV2
CASSQEPDPNNQPQHF	TGCGCCAGCAGCCAAGAACCGGACCCCAACAATCAGCCCCAGCATTTT	-	-	TRBJ1-5	16	TRBV4-1
CSVGEAADGYTF	TGCAGCGTGGGGGAGGCTGCCGATGGCTACACCTTC	-	-	TRBJ1-2	12	TRBV29-1
CASSLGRGNQPQHF	TGTGCCAGCAGTCTGGGGAGAGGCAATCAGCCCCAGCATTTT	-	-	TRBJ1-5	14	TRBV6-1
CAWGRTDQETQYF	TGTGCCTGGGGACGGACAGACCAAGAGACCCAGTACTTC	-	-	TRBJ2-5	13	TRBV30
CASSLTLTGAATEAFF	TGTGCCAGCAGTTTAACCCTTACAGGGGCGGCCACTGAAGCTTTCTTT	once	TRBD1	TRBJ1-1	16	TRBV28
CALGESNEQFF	TGTGCTTTAGGAGAAAGCAATGAGCAGTTCTTC	-	-	TRBJ2-1	11	TRBV28
CASTVGGQPQHF	TGTGCCAGCACAGTAGGGGGACAGCCCCAGCATTTT	few	-	TRBJ1-5	12	TRBV28
CASNFGVAEAFF	TGTGCCAGTAATTTCGGGGTAGCTGAAGCTTTCTTT	-	-	TRBJ1-1	12	TRBV19
CASSQAFTGTLGEKLFF	TGCGCCAGCAGCCAAGCCTTCACCGGGACCCTGGGTGAAAAACTGTTTTTT	once	-	TRBJ1-4	17	TRBV4-3
CASSISSVYNEQFF	TGTGCCAGTAGTATTAGCTCGGTCTACAATGAGCAGTTCTTC	-	-	TRBJ2-1	14	TRBV19
CASSLGNQPQHF	TGTGCCAGCAGTTTGGGGAATCAGCCCCAGCATTTT	few	-	TRBJ1-5	12	TRBV28
CATSRQGREINEQYF	TGTGCCACCAGCAGGCAGGGGAGAGAGATAAACGAGCAGTACTTC	-	-	TRBJ2-7	15	TRBV15
CASSYTGGNEQFF	TGTGCCAGCAGTTACACAGGGGGAAATGAGCAGTTCTTC	-	TRBD1	TRBJ2-1	13	TRBV6-5
CASSLGEKLFF	TGTGCCAGCAGTCTGGGTGAAAAACTGTTTTTT	-	-	TRBJ1-4	11	TRBV6-6
CASSSGVSSTDTQYF	TGCGCCAGCAGCTCCGGGGTTTCTAGCACAGATACGCAGTATTTT	-	-	TRBJ2-3	15	TRBV5-1
CASSADRDYEQYF	TGTGCCAGTAGTGCTGACAGAGACTACGAGCAGTACTTC	-	-	TRBJ2-7	13	TRBV19
CASSPDLVDSSSYEQYF	TGTGCCAGCAGTCCGGATCTAGTAGACAGTTCCTCCTACGAGCAGTACTTC	-	-	TRBJ2-7	17	TRBV27
CASSLSGDRGAYEQYF	TGTGCCAGCAGTTTATCGGGGGACAGGGGGGCCTACGAGCAGTACTTC	-	TRBD1	TRBJ2-7	16	TRBV27
CASSSNRGLYDEQFF	TGTGCCAGCAGTTCAAACAGGGGGCTTTACGATGAGCAGTTCTTC	-	TRBD1	TRBJ2-1	15	TRBV6-6
CSAGGTRGIVADEQFF	TGCAGCGCTGGGGGGACTCGCGGTATCGTTGCGGATGAGCAGTTCTTC	-	-	TRBJ2-1	16	TRBV29-1
CSVKTGPNTEAFF	TGCAGCGTGAAGACAGGACCAAACACTGAAGCTTTCTTT	few	-	TRBJ1-1	13	TRBV29-1
CASSLGPGVETQYF	TGTGCCAGCAGCTTGGGCCCCGGGGTAGAGACCCAGTACTTC	-	-	TRBJ2-5	14	TRBV7-2
CASSGRQGDTQYF	TGTGCCAGCAGTGGACGACAGGGCGATACGCAGTATTTT	-	TRBD1	TRBJ2-3	13	TRBV6-1
CASSGGTPGEETQYF	TGCGCCAGCAGCGGCGGGACCCCCGGAGAAGAGACCCAGTACTTC	-	-	TRBJ2-5	15	TRBV5-1
CAISEVEKTEAFF	TGTGCCATCAGTGAGGTGGAGAAGACTGAAGCTTTCTTT	once	-	TRBJ1-1	13	TRBV10-3
CSAIWGETQYF	TGCAGTGCGATCTGGGGGGAGACCCAGTACTTC	-	-	TRBJ2-5	11	TRBV20-1
CASGLFVGGTDTQYF	TGTGCTAGTGGTTTATTCGTTGGAGGAACAGATACGCAGTATTTT	once	-	TRBJ2-3	15	TRBV12-5
CASSYPGQGYYGYTF	TGTGCCAGCAGTTACCCTGGACAGGGATACTATGGCTACACCTTC	-	TRBD1	TRBJ1-2	15	TRBV6-5
CASSLTPLNTGELFF	TGTGCCAGCAGCCTTACCCCACTTAACACCGGGGAGCTGTTTTTT	-	-	TRBJ2-2	15	TRBV28
CASSRAGLSSYNEQFF	TGTGCCAGCAGTCGCGCCGGGTTAAGCTCCTACAATGAGCAGTTCTTC	-	-	TRBJ2-1	16	TRBV27
CASSGPSYNEQFF	TGTGCCAGCAGCGGGCCATCCTACAATGAGCAGTTCTTC	-	-	TRBJ2-1	13	TRBV28
CASSYRWAGSRETQYF	TGTGCCAGCAGTTATAGATGGGCAGGAAGCAGGGAGACCCAGTACTTC	-	-	TRBJ2-5	16	TRBV6-5
CASSPTDRGNTEAFF	TGTGCCAGCAGCCCGACGGACAGAGGGAACACTGAAGCTTTCTTT	-	-	TRBJ1-1	15	TRBV5-6
CASSTDRGGKETQYF	TGTGCCAGTAGTACGGACAGGGGTGGTAAGGAGACCCAGTACTTC	-	TRBD1	TRBJ2-5	15	TRBV19
CASSVSGGSSPLHF	TGTGCCAGCAGCGTAAGCGGGGGCAGTTCACCCCTCCACTTT	few	-	TRBJ1-6	14	TRBV9
CASSSLVGGEQYF	TGTGCCAGCAGTTCCCTGGTAGGGGGCGAGCAGTACTTC	once	-	TRBJ2-7	13	TRBV6-6
CATSRDRGKVSTNEKLFF	TGTGCCACCAGCAGAGATCGTGGCAAAGTCTCAACTAATGAAAAACTGTTTTTT	-	-	TRBJ1-4	18	TRBV15
CASSRQGGAVTEAFF	TGTGCCAGCAGCCGACAGGGTGGAGCGGTCACTGAAGCTTTCTTT	once	TRBD1	TRBJ1-1	15	TRBV6-5
CASSPGQFNYGYTF	TGTGCCAGCAGCCCTGGACAGTTTAACTATGGCTACACCTTC	-	-	TRBJ1-2	14	TRBV6-5
CASSEAPGQGVETQYF	TGCGCCAGCAGTGAGGCCCCGGGACAGGGCGTAGAGACCCAGTACTTC	once	TRBD1	TRBJ2-5	16	TRBV10-2
CASSLLAGGGPYEQYF	TGCGCCAGCAGCCTTCTCGCGGGCGGGGGACCCTACGAGCAGTACTTC	-	TRBD2	TRBJ2-7	16	TRBV4-3
CSVAGSNFNGYTF	TGCAGCGTTGCGGGCAGTAACTTCAATGGCTACACCTTC	-	-	TRBJ1-2	13	TRBV29-1
CASSSRGGETQYF	TGTGCCAGCAGTTCAAGAGGGGGGGAGACCCAGTACTTC	-	-	TRBJ2-5	13	TRBV27
CSVRGAGTEAFF	TGCAGCGTACGGGGGGCCGGCACTGAAGCTTTCTTT	-	-	TRBJ1-1	12	TRBV29-1